This TCR beta chain originates from a study of cytomegalovirus exposure and HLA in healthy donors. Study-level findings and limits: The only immune exposure information that was available was CMV serostatus. Analysis performed later showed TCR beta chains linked to HLA being more clonally expanded than equally common others.

It was with 60 Vbeta and 13 Jbeta primers that the PCR ran. Measured with immunoSEQ multiplex PCR; TCRdb has only the in-frame clones, and not every one. This sample yields 130,000 or so clones, of which roughly 74% are seen a single time; around 6.6% belongs to the top ten. These donors counted as nominally healthy when sampled, but unrecorded immune exposures were likely. Per the germline V gene, CDR1 is MNHEY and CDR2 is SVGAGI. The ends lost 6 bases at V and 6 bases at J; junction bases unmatched: 11. This CDR3 comprises 15 residues. Details on this clone: No antigen is known for it.

This sequence was found in a man in his forties in good health and CMV-seropositive. This rearrangement joins TRBV6-5 to TRBJ2-7; 10 nucleotides agree with TRBD2. The sample comprised PBMCs. CDR3 in DNA: TGTGCCAGCAGGGGGGTAGCGGGAGGTCGGGGCGAGCAGTACTTC. It specifies CASRGVAGGRGEQYF.